A single sample is the source of the 22 T cell receptor beta chains below, sequenced in a study of early T cells in non-severe SARS-CoV-2 infection (dated by TCRdb to the early 2020s). The library was obtained by 5' RACE. Sequenced on a NextSeq 500. TCRdb trimmed public reads at Q25 via fastp, called clones via MiXCR and kept in-frame beta chains. Rows matching on CDR3 protein sequence are summarized as one entry with the most common DNA and genes. A total of 100,000 to 150,000 distinct CDR3 sequences appear in this sample, 15% of them only once. The ten largest clones represent 20% to 25% of the sample. The specimen was whole blood. Source of these receptors: an adult who was a healthcare worker with PCR-confirmed SARS-CoV-2 infection or an uninfected control (not recorded which).

The CDR3, as DNA: TGCGCCAGCAGCAGCCAGACAAGCTACGAGCAGTACTTC. The encoded protein is CASSSQTSYEQYF. The chain carries TRBV5-1 and TRBJ2-7; D is ambiguous. Germline-derived CDR1 and CDR2 are SGHRS and YFSETQ. With 4 bases removed from V and 3 bases from J, the gap between germline ends came to 11 bases. The CDR3 runs to 13 residues. The whole variable domain, filled in from reference TRBV5-1 and TRBJ2-7, reads KAGVTQTPRYLIKTRGQQVTLSCSPISGHRSVSWYQQTPGQGLQFLFEYFSETQRNKGNFPGRFSGRQFSNSRSEMNVSTLELGDSALYLCASSSQTSYEQYFGPGTRLTVT.

This rearrangement joins TRBV29-1 to TRBJ1-2; D may be TRBD1 (6 bases). The CDR3 covers 11 residues. The germline V gene encodes CDR1 SQVTM and CDR2 ANQGSEA. V shed 8 bases and J shed 3 bases, with 10 bases lying between them. The CDR3 here is CSSRTDYGYTF. CDR3 bases: TGCAGCTCCCGGACAGACTATGGCTACACCTTC.

In its sample, this clonotype was seen a few times. The chain is built from TRBV7-9 and TRBJ2-3; 9 bases map to TRBD2. The trim removed 3 bases at V and 6 bases at J, leaving 10 bases unmatched. The CDR3 runs to 16 residues. Germline CDR1 and CDR2: SEHNR and FQNEAQ (reference sequence). Here the CDR3 DNA reads TGTGCCAGCAGCTTCTTTGTTGGCGGGGGGGCGGATACGCAGTATTTT. Its protein product is CASSFFVGGGADTQYF.

The rearrangement links TRBV7-2 to TRBJ1-6; D ambiguous. The CDR3 consists of 15 residues. In germline, CDR1 is SGHTA, CDR2 FQGNSA. V lost 5 bases and J lost 0, with 8 bases in between. DNA of the CDR3: TGTGCCAGCAGCAAAGTGGGCTCCTATAATTCACCCCTCCACTTT. Its protein product is CASSKVGSYNSPLHF.

This clonotype was picked up a small number of times. The CDR3 DNA is TGTGCCAGCAGTTACGCCACGTCGAATGAAGCTTTCTTT. Amino acids: CASSYATSNEAFF. The chain joins TRBV6-2 or TRBV6-3 to TRBJ1-1; D gene unclear. V was clipped by 2 bases and J by 7 bases, with 11 bases between them. The CDR3 contains 13 residues. Germline CDR1 and CDR2: MNHEY and SVGEGT.

This clonotype was found many times. This chain links TRBV2 with TRBJ2-3; 8 bases map to TRBD2. This CDR3 has 14 residues. Per germline, CDR1 SNHLY and CDR2 FYNNEI. V shed 7 bases and J 2 bases; nucleotides not matched to a gene: 5. This chain's CDR3 is CASIPGGPTDTQYF. The CDR3 DNA reads TGTGCCAGCATTCCGGGGGGGCCCACAGATACGCAGTATTTT.

J is TRBJ2-1 and V is TRBV5-1; 9 nucleotides agree with TRBD1. V was pared by 1 base and J by 10 bases, with 9 bases of the junction left unmatched. The CDR3 spans 15 residues. Germline CDR1 SGHRS, CDR2 YFSETQ. The CDR3 DNA reads as TGCGCCAGCAGCTTGTTTCGGACAGGGGATGAAGAGCAGTTCTTC. It encodes CASSLFRTGDEEQFF.

The table lists this clonotype with a few counts. The chain employs TRBV4-1 and TRBJ2-3; TRBD2 agrees at 12 bases. The V segment lost 0 bases and the J segment 3 bases; nucleotides outside the gene matches: 4. CDR3 length: 17 residues. Germline CDR1 MGHRA, CDR2 YSYEKL. CDR3 sequence: CASSQDTSGGITDTQYF. CDR3 coding DNA: TGCGCCAGCAGCCAAGACACTAGCGGGGGGATAACAGATACGCAGTATTTT.

The table lists this clonotype with a few counts. The genes are TRBV7-2 and TRBJ2-3; 7 bases match TRBD1. V dropped 1 base and J dropped 2; count of bases not matched to a gene: 3. The CDR3 contains 15 residues. The germline V gene has CDR1 SGHTA and CDR2 FQGNSA. The CDR3 here is CASSLGGQFTDTQYF. In DNA, the CDR3 is TGTGCCAGCAGCTTAGGGGGACAGTTCACAGATACGCAGTATTTT.

DNA for the CDR3: TGTGCCAGCAGTTTGGACCACGGGACTGAAGCTTTCTTT. Residues: CASSLDHGTEAFF. V and J are TRBV12-3 or TRBV12-4 and TRBJ1-1, with no clear D. The CDR3 is 13 residues long. V was pared by 3 bases and J by 5 bases, with 10 bases between.

This chain joins TRBV20-1 and TRBJ1-1; no clear D. V lost 4 bases to trimming and J lost 1 base, with 10 bases between them. Germline V gene sequence: CDR1 DFQATT, CDR2 SNEGSKA (reference sequence). The CDR3 runs to 13 residues. DNA of the CDR3: TGCAGTGCTATTGATACCGGGAACACTGAAGCTTTCTTT. Amino acid sequence: CSAIDTGNTEAFF.

The sample holds many counts of this clonotype. The chain recombines TRBV15 with TRBJ2-3; D tentatively fits TRBD1 or TRBD2 (5 bases each). The V gene's germline CDR1 is LNHNV and CDR2 YYDKDF (reference sequence). Trimming removed 0 bases from V and 6 bases from J, with 16 bases in between. This CDR3 region has 16 residues. The CDR3 protein is CATSRDGTFSLDTQYF. The CDR3 coding sequence is TGTGCCACCAGCAGAGATGGGACGTTCAGCCTCGATACGCAGTATTTT.

This clonotype is a singleton in its sample. This chain joins TRBV7-9 and TRBJ1-5; D remains unclear. Germline CDR1 and CDR2: SEHNR and FQNEAQ (reference sequence). This CDR3 contains 16 residues. The V end was cut by 1 base, the J end by 2 bases, with 12 bases between. The CDR3 DNA is TGTGCCAGCAGCTTAGATTTAGGTGATGGCAATCAGCCCCAGCATTTT. Its translation is CASSLDLGDGNQPQHF.

This clonotype was detected only a few times. V is TRBV15 and J is TRBJ1-1; D uncertain. Looked up from germline, CDR1 is LNHNV and CDR2 is YYDKDF (reference sequence). The CDR3 spans 13 residues. V gave up 0 bases and J gave up 8 bases, with 10 bases separating them. CDR3 coding DNA: TGTGCCACCAGCAGAGATCTGACCTGGGAAGCTTTCTTT. Protein: CATSRDLTWEAFF.

This clonotype has a handful of counts. The rearrangement links TRBV7-2 to TRBJ1-5, with a weak D call TRBD1 (5 bases). Deletions cut 1 base from V and 6 bases from J, with 13 bases between. This CDR3 contains 15 residues. Germline-derived CDR1 and CDR2 are SGHTA and FQGNSA. The CDR3 is CASSLGRVKGQPQHF. For the CDR3, the DNA is TGTGCCAGCAGCTTAGGCAGGGTAAAGGGTCAGCCCCAGCATTTT.

This clonotype was seen a handful of times. The chain carries TRBV6-6 and TRBJ2-1, with D tentatively TRBD1 or TRBD2 (6 bases each). V lost 2 bases, J lost 1 base, and 15 bases lay in between. The CDR3 has 17 amino acids. Germline CDR1 is MNHNY and CDR2 is SVGAGI (reference sequence). In DNA form, the CDR3 reads TGTGCCAGCAGTTACAGGGACGGGGGCGGATCCTACAATGAGCAGTTCTTC. Its translation is CASSYRDGGGSYNEQFF.

In its sample, this clonotype was seen a few times. The rearrangement uses TRBV15 and TRBJ2-1, with D perhaps given as TRBD1 or TRBD2 (5 bases each). Trimming left V 1 base short and J 4 bases short, with 8 bases between. The CDR3 loop spans 14 amino acids. Germline assignment: CDR1 LNHNV and CDR2 YYDKDF (reference sequence). The CDR3 sequence: CATSRAGRYNEQFF. The CDR3 nucleotides read TGTGCCACCAGCAGAGCGGGGCGGTACAATGAGCAGTTCTTC.

This clonotype occurred a few times. The chain recombines TRBV2 with TRBJ1-2, with D perhaps matching TRBD1 (6 bases). Trimming removed 5 bases from V and 6 bases from J, with 16 bases in between. The germline V gene has CDR1 SNHLY and CDR2 FYNNEI. The CDR3 totals 14 residues. CDR3 bases: TGTGCCAGCAGTCTAAACCCCAGGGGTGATGGCTACACCTTC. This codes for CASSLNPRGDGYTF.

This rearrangement joins TRBV11-2 to TRBJ2-2, with TRBD2 matching over 11 bases. The CDR3 length is 18 residues. Germline V gene lookup returns CDR1 SGHAT and CDR2 FQNNGV. The ends lost 2 bases at V and 0 bases at J; junction bases unmatched: 5. This CDR3 is CASSLRTSGGSNTGELFF. The CDR3 DNA sequence: TGTGCCAGCAGCTTAAGAACTAGCGGGGGCTCGAACACCGGGGAGCTGTTTTTT.

This clonotype was seen at least ten times. The V call is TRBV5-1, the J call TRBJ2-3; D is possibly TRBD2 (6 bases). The germline V gene encodes CDR1 SGHRS and CDR2 YFSETQ. The CDR3 totals 15 residues. The V end was cut by 4 bases, the J end by 4 bases, with 16 bases between. The CDR3 region is CASSGGTPPPDTQYF. The CDR3 coding sequence is TGCGCCAGCAGCGGAGGGACTCCTCCCCCAGATACGCAGTATTTT.

The genes are TRBV12-5 and TRBJ1-6; no firm D call. Germline-derived CDR1 and CDR2 are LGHNT and FRNRAP. The CDR3 is 12 residues long. The V end was cut by 10 bases, the J end by 10 bases, with 14 bases between. The CDR3 DNA reads as TGTGCTACTTGTAAGGAAGGGTCACCCCTCCACTTT. Protein product: CATCKEGSPLHF.

This clonotype has at least ten counts. The chain is built from TRBV27 and TRBJ2-2; perhaps TRBD1 as D (5 bases). Germline CDR1 MNHEY, CDR2 SMNVEV (reference sequence). This CDR3 has 14 amino acids. V shed 2 bases and J shed 5 bases, with 9 bases lying between them. The CDR3 is CASSLAGRTGELFF. CDR3 nucleotide sequence: TGTGCCAGCAGTTTAGCAGGGCGGACCGGGGAGCTGTTTTTT.